This T cell receptor beta chain was captured in a study of blood T cell repertoires in COVID-19. This CDR3 region has 15 residues. The V and J ends lost 4 bases and 3 bases, in that order; junction bases with no gene match: 4. CDR1 SGHAT and CDR2 FQNNGV come from the germline V gene. Using immunoSEQ multiplex PCR, the repertoire was profiled, and TCRdb retains in-frame clones only, with some absent. Of 100,000 to 150,000 clones in the sample, about 86% are singletons; the top ten hold about 3.8%. This receptor was obtained from a woman aged 45-60 years with acute or convalescent COVID-19. The source material was peripheral blood. The chain carries TRBV11-2 and TRBJ2-1; 9 nucleotides align to TRBD1. CDR3 region: CASSSGTGRYNEQFF. The CDR3, as DNA: TGTGCCAGCAGCTCCGGGACAGGGCGCTACAATGAGCAGTTCTTC.